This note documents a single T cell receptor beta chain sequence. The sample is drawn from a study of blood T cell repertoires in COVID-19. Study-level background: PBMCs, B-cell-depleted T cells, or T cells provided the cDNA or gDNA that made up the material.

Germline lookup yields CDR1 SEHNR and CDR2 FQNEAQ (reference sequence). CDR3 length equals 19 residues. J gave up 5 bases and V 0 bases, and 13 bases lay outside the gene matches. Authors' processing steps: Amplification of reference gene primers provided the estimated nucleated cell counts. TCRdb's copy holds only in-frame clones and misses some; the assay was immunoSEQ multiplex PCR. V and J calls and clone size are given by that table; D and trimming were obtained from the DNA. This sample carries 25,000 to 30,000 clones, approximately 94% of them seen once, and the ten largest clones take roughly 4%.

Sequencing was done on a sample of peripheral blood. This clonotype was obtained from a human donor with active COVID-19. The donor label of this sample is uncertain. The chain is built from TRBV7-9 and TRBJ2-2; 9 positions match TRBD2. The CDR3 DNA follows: TGTGCCAGCAGCTTAGCGCGTTATGGAGCGGGAGGAAGTACCGGGGAGCTGTTTTTT. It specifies CASSLARYGAGGSTGELFF.